This T cell receptor beta chain was sequenced in a study of blood T cell repertoires in COVID-19. Libraries were prepared by immunoSEQ multiplex PCR; TCRdb keeps only in-frame clonotypes and omits some of them. The table records roughly 290,000 clones, approximately 85% of them present only once. V was trimmed by 6 bases and J by 8 bases, leaving 11 bases between them. The CDR3 has 12 amino acids. Germline-derived CDR1 and CDR2 are MNHNY and SVGAGI (reference sequence). The specimen sequenced was PBMCs or T cells enriched from blood (not recorded which). This sequence joins TRBV6-6 and TRBJ2-1; D perhaps matches TRBD1 (6 bases). This TCR was recovered from a woman under 40 who had recovered from COVID-19. The CDR3 sequence: CASSQQGYEQFF. CDR3 DNA: TGTGCCAGCAGCCAACAGGGTTATGAGCAGTTCTTC.